These 26 T cell receptor beta chains share one sample of origin, sequenced in a study of T cell clones after liver transplantation (dated 2019 in TCRdb). To prepare the library, the immunoSEQ multiplex PCR assay was applied. TCRdb took over this immuneACCESS table, retaining in-frame rearrangements with V and J assigned. Such tables are incomplete; in checked studies, under half of the missing clones stem from an unresolved V gene, and the remainder is unexplained. The sample table shows tens of thousands of clones, and approximately 70% are seen once. The ten largest clones take up 2.8% of the sample. The specimen comprised CD4+ T cells from blood, sampled at the approximately 15-month timepoint. All receptors come from a human patient who received a liver transplant. Following a transplant, some T lymphocytes may have been derived from the graft donor.

The rearrangement joins TRBV13 to TRBJ2-7; possible D gene TRBD2, 5 bases. Germline V CDR1 and CDR2: PRHDT, FYEKMQ (reference sequence). V gave up 5 bases and J gave up 3 bases, with 14 bases separating them. The CDR3 is 14 amino acids. The CDR3 loop reads CASSESGGFYEQYF. DNA of the CDR3: TGTGCCAGCAGCGAAAGCGGCGGTTTCTACGAGCAGTACTTC.

This clone was counted at least ten times. This chain uses TRBV7-2 with TRBJ1-2; D gene unclear. In germline, CDR1 is SGHTA, CDR2 FQGNSA. Trimming cost V 11 bases and J 2 bases, with 21 bases left between them. The length of the CDR3 is 15 residues. The CDR3 DNA is TGTGCCGCCGCCGAGTTTGGGATCTCCAACTATGGCTACACCTTC. It translates to CAAAEFGISNYGYTF.

The gene calls are TRBV19 and TRBJ2-3; 12 nucleotides match TRBD2. The ends lost 2 bases at V and 10 bases at J; junction bases unmatched: 10. Germline V gene lookup returns CDR1 LNHDA and CDR2 SQIVND (reference sequence). This CDR3 spans 16 amino acids. CDR3 sequence: CASSISSSGGAQAQYF. CDR3 sequence (DNA): TGTGCCAGTAGTATATCCTCTAGCGGGGGGGCCCAAGCGCAGTATTTT. Using reference TRBV19 and TRBJ2-3 for the parts outside the CDR3, the full variable domain is DGGITQSPKYLFRKEGQNVTLSCEQNLNHDAMYWYRQDPGQGLRLIYYSQIVNDFQKGDIAEGYSVSREKKESFPLTVTSAQKNPTAFYLCASSISSSGGAQAQYFGPGTRLTVL.

V gene TRBV14 combines with J gene TRBJ2-5, with 7 bases matching TRBD1. Per germline, CDR1 SGHDN and CDR2 FVKESK. Trimming cost V 4 bases and J 3 bases; bases outside gene matches: 5. This CDR3 is built from 14 residues. This CDR3 reads CASSPIDREETQYF. DNA for the CDR3: TGTGCCAGCAGCCCAATTGACAGGGAAGAGACCCAGTACTTC.

The rearrangement joins TRBV27 to TRBJ2-5; TRBD1 aligns across 7 bases. Germline assignment: CDR1 MNHEY and CDR2 SMNVEV (reference sequence). The CDR3 runs 15 residues. V gave up 5 bases and J gave up 1 base; unmatched junction bases: 7. The CDR3: CASSLTRDSQETQYF. CDR3 DNA sequence: TGTGCCAGCAGTCTTACTCGGGACAGCCAAGAGACCCAGTACTTC.

The rearrangement joins TRBV29-1 to TRBJ2-2, with 13 positions matching TRBD2. Germline loops: CDR1 SQVTM, CDR2 ANQGSEA. CDR3 length: 16 residues. Unmatched junction bases numbered 7, after V lost 5 bases and J lost 4 bases. CDR3 in amino acids: CSVWTSGRELTGELFF. DNA for the CDR3: TGCAGCGTTTGGACTAGCGGGAGAGAACTCACCGGGGAGCTGTTTTTT.

The J gene is TRBJ2-1, the V gene TRBV5-4; 9 bases agree with TRBD1. Germline V CDR1 and CDR2: SGHNT, YYREEE (reference sequence). V lost 0 bases and J lost 8; bases outside the gene matches: 3. The CDR3 covers 14 residues. Here the CDR3 reads CASSLAQGAYEQFF. Written as DNA, the CDR3 is TGTGCCAGCAGCTTGGCACAGGGGGCTTATGAGCAGTTCTTC.

This chain connects TRBV7-2 to TRBJ1-2; 8 nucleotides match TRBD1. The CDR3 is 14 amino acids. The V and J ends lost 2 bases and 8 bases, in that order; junction bases with no gene match: 7. CDR1 and CDR2 from the germline V gene are SGHTA and FQGNSA. The CDR3 bases are TGTGCCAGCAGCTTATCTGACAGGGGAGGCGGCTACACCTTC. Translating gives CASSLSDRGGGYTF. Filled out from reference TRBV7-2 and TRBJ1-2, the complete variable domain reads GAGVSQSPSNKVTEKGKDVELRCDPISGHTALYWYRQSLGQGLEFLIYFQGNSAPDKSGLPSDRFSAERTGGSVSTLTIQRTQQEDSAVYLCASSLSDRGGGYTFGSGTRLTVV.

This chain's CDR3 is CASSLQVQGGTDTQYF. The CDR3 DNA sequence: TGTGCCAGCAGCTTACAGGTGCAGGGAGGCACAGATACGCAGTATTTT. This chain joins TRBV7-2 and TRBJ2-3; D may match TRBD1 or TRBD2 (5 bases each). Trimming left V 2 bases short and J 1 base short, with 13 bases between. This CDR3 is built from 16 residues. Per the germline V gene, CDR1 is SGHTA and CDR2 is FQGNSA.

The chain uses TRBV5-1 and TRBJ1-2, with TRBD1 identical over 8 bases. Per the germline V gene, CDR1 is SGHRS and CDR2 is YFSETQ. The CDR3 covers 14 residues. V was clipped by 3 bases and J by 8 bases; unmatched bases: 9. The CDR3 DNA reads as TGCGCCAGCAGCTCCCCGGGACAGGCGGAAGGCTACACCTTC. Translation: CASSSPGQAEGYTF.

CDR3: CASSPVGTYEQYV. The CDR3 DNA reads TGTGCCAGCAGCCCGGTAGGGACCTACGAGCAGTACGTC. The rearrangement uses TRBV6-5 and TRBJ2-7; D remains unclear. This CDR3 is built from 13 residues. Trimming shortened V by 6 bases and J by 2 bases, and 11 bases separated the two germline ends. CDR1 and CDR2 (germline): MNHEY, SVGAGI.

The rearrangement links TRBV6-5 to TRBJ2-1; 9 bases map to TRBD1. The germline gives CDR1 MNHEY, CDR2 SVGAGI. CDR3 length: 14 residues. V dropped 6 bases and J dropped 10; count of bases not matched to a gene: 10. This CDR3 is CASSPRGGTGEQFF. The CDR3 DNA reads as TGTGCCAGCAGCCCTCGGGGCGGGACAGGGGAGCAGTTCTTC.

This chain connects TRBV5-1 to TRBJ2-2; TRBD1 matches 7 bases. CDR3 length: 16 amino acids. Germline V gives CDR1 SGHRS, CDR2 YFSETQ. J gave up 3 bases and V 4 bases, and 9 bases lay outside the gene matches. The CDR3 DNA sequence: TGCGCCAGCAGCCCGAGGGCAGGACAGGACACCGGGGAGCTGTTTTTT. Encoded protein: CASSPRAGQDTGELFF. The complete variable domain, with remaining parts taken from reference TRBV5-1 and TRBJ2-2, reads KAGVTQTPRYLIKTRGQQVTLSCSPISGHRSVSWYQQTPGQGLQFLFEYFSETQRNKGNFPGRFSGRQFSNSRSEMNVSTLELGDSALYLCASSPRAGQDTGELFFGEGSRLTVL.

This chain joins TRBV4-3 and TRBJ1-4; TRBD1 agrees at 10 bases. The V segment lost 4 bases and the J segment 4 bases; nucleotides outside the gene matches: 12. CDR3 length: 18 residues. Germline loops: CDR1 LGHNA, CDR2 YSLEER. The chain's CDR3 is CASSLGDRGRFRNEKLFF. CDR3 bases: TGCGCCAGCAGCCTGGGGGACAGGGGAAGGTTTCGTAATGAAAAACTGTTTTTT.

In its sample, this clone is medium-sized. V gene TRBV30 combines with J gene TRBJ1-5; perhaps TRBD1 as D (5 bases). Trimming took 3 bases from V and 2 from J, leaving 11 bases between them. Germline-derived CDR1 and CDR2 are GTSNPN and SVGIG (reference sequence). The CDR3 extends over 14 amino acids. In DNA form, the CDR3 reads TGTGCCTGGAGGGATCAGGGAGGCAATCAGCCCCAGCATTTT. It is translated as CAWRDQGGNQPQHF.

This clone was seen only a few times. The rearrangement uses TRBV4-3 and TRBJ1-4; 7 bases agree with TRBD1. J lost 6 bases, V lost 1 base, and 5 bases had no gene match. The V gene's germline CDR1 is LGHNA and CDR2 YSLEER. The CDR3 length is 15 residues. The CDR3 sequence is CASSQAGQGDEKLFF. CDR3 in DNA: TGCGCCAGCAGCCAAGCCGGCCAGGGGGATGAAAAACTGTTTTTT.

This clone was seen a handful of times. V usage is TRBV11-3 and J usage is TRBJ2-1; a weak D match, TRBD2 (5 bases). This CDR3 region has 13 residues. The V gene lost 7 bases and the J gene lost 8 bases, with 15 bases spanning the gap. Germline values: CDR1 SGHNT, CDR2 YENEEA. The CDR3 DNA reads TGTGCCAGCAACCCCCGCGACGGGGATGAGCAGTTCTTC. This codes for CASNPRDGDEQFF.

This clone was observed once. The chain has TRBV30 and TRBJ1-2, with D possibly being TRBD1 (6 bases). In germline, CDR1 is GTSNPN, CDR2 SVGIG (reference sequence). The CDR3 extends over 13 amino acids. Deletions cut 1 base from V and 3 bases from J, with 9 bases between. CDR3 region: CAWSDRVDYGYTF. The CDR3 bases are TGTGCCTGGAGTGACAGGGTGGACTATGGCTACACCTTC. Drawing the rest from reference TRBV30 and TRBJ1-2, the complete variable domain is SQTIHQWPATLVQPVGSPLSLECTVEGTSNPNLYWYRQAAGRGLQLLFYSVGIGQISSEVPQNLSASRPQDRQFILSSKKLLLSDSGFYLCAWSDRVDYGYTFGSGTRLTVV.

V gene TRBV11-3 combines with J gene TRBJ1-4; TRBD1 aligns across 11 bases. The CDR3 is made up of 15 amino acids. V was pared by 5 bases and J by 6 bases, with 5 bases of the junction left unmatched. Germline loops: CDR1 SGHNT, CDR2 YENEEA. CDR3 amino acids: CASSPGQGAHEKLFF. The CDR3 DNA reads TGTGCCAGCAGCCCCGGACAGGGGGCGCATGAAAAACTGTTTTTT. Using reference TRBV11-3 and TRBJ1-4 for the parts outside the CDR3, the full variable domain is EAGVVQSPRYKIIEKKQPVAFWCNPISGHNTLYWYLQNLGQGPELLIRYENEEAVDDSQLPKDRFSAERLKGVDSTLKIQPAELGDSAVYLCASSPGQGAHEKLFFGSGTQLSVL.

V is TRBV5-1 and J is TRBJ2-3, with D uncertain. CDR1 is SGHRS and CDR2 is YFSETQ in the germline V gene. This CDR3 region has 13 residues. V was trimmed by 2 bases and J by 4 bases, leaving 8 bases between them. CDR3 sequence (DNA): TGCGCCAGCAGCTTATATGCCCCAGATACGCAGTATTTT. It yields the protein CASSLYAPDTQYF.

V usage is TRBV7-2 and J usage is TRBJ2-2; D not resolved. This CDR3 is built from 14 residues. V lost 5 bases and J lost 4, with 11 bases in between. CDR1 and CDR2 from the germline V gene are SGHTA and FQGNSA. For the CDR3, the DNA is TGTGCCAGCAGCCCCGGACCTCCCACCGGGGAGCTGTTTTTT. It codes for CASSPGPPTGELFF.

The chain carries TRBV11-3 and TRBJ2-1, with D unresolved. Germline values: CDR1 SGHNT, CDR2 YENEEA. This CDR3 spans 16 amino acids. V lost 4 bases and J 5 bases, leaving 18 bases between the germline ends. CDR3 bases: TGTGCCAGCAGCTCGGTCGGGTCCCTCGCCGACAATGAGCAGTTCTTC. Protein: CASSSVGSLADNEQFF. The whole variable domain, remainder taken from reference TRBV11-3 and TRBJ2-1, is EAGVVQSPRYKIIEKKQPVAFWCNPISGHNTLYWYLQNLGQGPELLIRYENEEAVDDSQLPKDRFSAERLKGVDSTLKIQPAELGDSAVYLCASSSVGSLADNEQFFGPGTRLTVL.

This clone was seen once. This chain connects TRBV11-3 to TRBJ2-3; 8 bases fit TRBD2. The germline V gene encodes CDR1 SGHNT and CDR2 YENEEA. CDR3 length equals 18 residues. V trimming: 5 bases; J trimming: 5 bases; junction bases outside the gene matches: 18. In DNA, the CDR3 is TGTGCCAGCAGCCCCTTTACCCTATTGAGCGGGAGTGGAGATACGCAGTATTTT. Residues: CASSPFTLLSGSGDTQYF.

The chain joins TRBV30 to TRBJ2-3; D remains ambiguous. CDR1 is GTSNPN and CDR2 is SVGIG in the germline V gene (reference sequence). The CDR3 runs 12 residues. The V and J ends lost 5 bases and 2 bases respectively, with 8 bases between them. Written as DNA, the CDR3 is TGTGCCTGGCGGCAGGACACAGATACGCAGTATTTT. Residues: CAWRQDTDTQYF. The whole variable domain, filled in from reference TRBV30 and TRBJ2-3, reads SQTIHQWPATLVQPVGSPLSLECTVEGTSNPNLYWYRQAAGRGLQLLFYSVGIGQISSEVPQNLSASRPQDRQFILSSKKLLLSDSGFYLCAWRQDTDTQYFGPGTRLTVL.

The chain joins TRBV6-1 to TRBJ1-2; D unresolved. The CDR3 totals 14 residues. Germline lookup yields CDR1 MNHNS and CDR2 SASEGT. Trimming cost V 5 bases and J 2 bases, with 12 bases left between them. CDR3 sequence (DNA): TGTGCCAGCAGTTCCCGGGCAAGAAACTATGGCTACACCTTC. This sequence encodes CASSSRARNYGYTF.

This rearrangement joins TRBV21-1 to TRBJ2-7; the listed D gene, TRBD2, was not tested against the DNA. TRBV21-1 is described as a pseudogene. The CDR3 is 14 residues long. The CDR3 coding sequence is TGTGCCAGCAGCAATAGCGGGGGAAACTACGAGCAGTACGTC. Amino acids: CASSNSGGNYEQYV.